Listed below are T cell receptor beta chains from one sample, sequenced in a study of blood T cell repertoires in COVID-19. Here immunoSEQ multiplex PCR was the method, and the copy in TCRdb shows in-frame clones only, minus some. The table has approximately 140,000 clones, more than 75% seen once; the top ten hold less than 2.5%. The material sequenced was peripheral blood. All receptors come from an older man with acute or convalescent COVID-19. Both conserved end residues are part of each CDR3. A D gene is named only where the DNA matches it firmly. Not all rows give a size; the values are once, few, many and, for expanded clones, a class.

>TRBV10-3|TRBJ2-7|-|-
TGTGCCATCAGTGGGGGACTGATAAAGTACGAGCAGTACTTC
CAISGGLIKYEQYF
>TRBV5-1|TRBJ1-2|-|TRBD1
TGCGCCAGCAGCCCAGGTCCGGGACAGGGGGGACTTAACTATGGCTACACCTTC
CASSPGPGQGGLNYGYTF
>TRBV6-5|TRBJ2-5|-|-
TGTGCATCCACGCGTTCCGGTTTCCAAGAGACCCAGTACTTC
CASTRSGFQETQYF
>TRBV7-9|TRBJ2-5|-|TRBD1
TGTGCCAGCAGCTTCACAGGGGGTTGGGAGACCCAGTACTTC
CASSFTGGWETQYF
>TRBV5-6|TRBJ2-1|once|-
TGTGCCAGCAGCCACTTTACGCGGGACGACAATGAGCAGTTCTTC
CASSHFTRDDNEQFF
>TRBV20-1|TRBJ2-1|-|TRBD1
TGCAGTGCTAGGGGACAGGAGGGGCAGTTCTTC
CSARGQEGQFF
>TRBV6-5|TRBJ1-2|-|-
TGTGCCAGCTGTCGGACGGACAGATTCTATGGCTACACCTTC
CASCRTDRFYGYTF
>TRBV5-1|TRBJ2-6|-|-
TGCGCCAGCAGGAACTCGCCTGGGGCCAACGTCCTGACTTTC
CASRNSPGANVLTF
>TRBV19|TRBJ2-1|-|-
TGTGCCAGTAGTATAGGAGGTAGGAGGGGAAGGAATGAGCAGTTCTTC
CASSIGGRRGRNEQFF
>TRBV19|TRBJ2-5|-|-
TGTGCCAGTAGTGTACAGGGTGGAGAGACCCAGTACTTC
CASSVQGGETQYF
>TRBV5-1|TRBJ1-5|few|TRBD1
TGCGCCAGCAGCCCAGGGGGGAGCAATCAGCCCCAGCATTTT
CASSPGGSNQPQHF
>TRBV28|TRBJ1-1|once|TRBD1
TGTGCCAGCAGCTCCCGTCCCGGGACAGGGAACACTGAAGCTTTCTTT
CASSSRPGTGNTEAFF
>TRBV9|TRBJ1-2|-|-
TGTGCCAGCACGGCGGGATCCGGGCCCCTTATGGCAGGCGGCTACACCTTC
CASTAGSGPLMAGGYTF
>TRBV18|TRBJ2-7|-|TRBD1
TGTGCCAGCTCACTAGACAGGGAGAGGAACGAGCAGTACTTC
CASSLDRERNEQYF
>TRBV6-5|TRBJ1-1|-|TRBD1
TGTGCCAGCAGGAGACAGGGATTGTTGAACACTGAAGCTTTCTTT
CASRRQGLLNTEAFF
>TRBV5-8|TRBJ2-7|-|-
TGTGCCAGCAGCTTAACGGGCTCCTACGAGCAGTACTTC
CASSLTGSYEQYF